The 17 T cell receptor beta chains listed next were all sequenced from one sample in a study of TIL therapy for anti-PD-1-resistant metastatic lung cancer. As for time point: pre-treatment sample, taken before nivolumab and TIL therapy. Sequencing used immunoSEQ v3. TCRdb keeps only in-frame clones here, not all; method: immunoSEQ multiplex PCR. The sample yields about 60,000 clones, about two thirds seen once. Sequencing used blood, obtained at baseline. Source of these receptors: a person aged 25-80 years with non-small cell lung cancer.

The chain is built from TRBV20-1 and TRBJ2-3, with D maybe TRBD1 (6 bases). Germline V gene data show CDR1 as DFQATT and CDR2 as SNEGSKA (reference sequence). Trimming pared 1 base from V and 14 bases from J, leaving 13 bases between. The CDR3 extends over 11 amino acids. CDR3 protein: CSARVVNRAYF. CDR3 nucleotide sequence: TGCAGTGCTAGAGTGGTGAACAGGGCGTATTTT.

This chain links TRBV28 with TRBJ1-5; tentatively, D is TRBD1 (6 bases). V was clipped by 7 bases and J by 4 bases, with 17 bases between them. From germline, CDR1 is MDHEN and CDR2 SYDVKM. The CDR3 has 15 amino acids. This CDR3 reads CASTLDRIPNQPQHF. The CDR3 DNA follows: TGTGCCAGCACCCTCGACAGGATCCCGAATCAGCCCCAGCATTTT.

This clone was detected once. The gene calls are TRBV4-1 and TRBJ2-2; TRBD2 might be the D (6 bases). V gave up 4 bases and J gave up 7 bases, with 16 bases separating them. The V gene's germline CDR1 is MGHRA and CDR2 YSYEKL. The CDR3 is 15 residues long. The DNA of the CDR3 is TGCGCCAGCAGCCCACGGGATCCCGGGGGCGGGGAGCTGTTTTTT. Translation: CASSPRDPGGGELFF.

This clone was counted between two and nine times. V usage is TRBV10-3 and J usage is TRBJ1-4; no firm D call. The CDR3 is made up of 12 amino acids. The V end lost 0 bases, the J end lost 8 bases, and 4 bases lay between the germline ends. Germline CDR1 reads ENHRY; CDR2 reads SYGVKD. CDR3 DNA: TGTGCCATCAGTGAGTCTACAGAAAAACTGTTTTTT. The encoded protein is CAISESTEKLFF.

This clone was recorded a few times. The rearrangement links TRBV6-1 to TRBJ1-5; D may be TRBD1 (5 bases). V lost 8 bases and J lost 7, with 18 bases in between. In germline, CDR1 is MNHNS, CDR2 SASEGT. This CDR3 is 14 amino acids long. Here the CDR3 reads CASGDPFKGQPQHF. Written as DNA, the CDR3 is TGTGCCAGCGGGGACCCCTTTAAAGGCCAGCCCCAGCATTTT.

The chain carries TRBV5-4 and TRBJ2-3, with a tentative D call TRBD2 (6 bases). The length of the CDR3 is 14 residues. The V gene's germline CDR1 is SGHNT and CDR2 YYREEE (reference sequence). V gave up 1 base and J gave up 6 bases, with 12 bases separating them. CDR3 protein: CASSLTGTLDTQYF. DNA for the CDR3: TGTGCCAGCAGCTTGACCGGGACTCTTGATACGCAGTATTTT.

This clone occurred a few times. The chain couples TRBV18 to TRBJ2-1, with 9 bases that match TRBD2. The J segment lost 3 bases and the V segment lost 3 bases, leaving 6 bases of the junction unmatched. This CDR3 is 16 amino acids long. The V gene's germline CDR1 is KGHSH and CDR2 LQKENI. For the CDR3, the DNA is TGTGCCAGCTCACCGGTTAGCGGGAGTAACTACAATGAGCAGTTCTTC. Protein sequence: CASSPVSGSNYNEQFF.

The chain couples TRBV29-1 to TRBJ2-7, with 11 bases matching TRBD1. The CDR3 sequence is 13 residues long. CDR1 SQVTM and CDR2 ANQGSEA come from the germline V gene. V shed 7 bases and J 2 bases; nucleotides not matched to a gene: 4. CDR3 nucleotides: TGCAGCGCCGGACAGGGGGCTCCCTACGAGCAGTACTTC. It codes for CSAGQGAPYEQYF.

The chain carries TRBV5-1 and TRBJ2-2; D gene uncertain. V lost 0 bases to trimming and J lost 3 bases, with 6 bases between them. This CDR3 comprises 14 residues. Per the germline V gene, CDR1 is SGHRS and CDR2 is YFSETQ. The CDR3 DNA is TGCGCCAGCAGCTTGGAAGGTCACACCGGGGAGCTGTTTTTT. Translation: CASSLEGHTGELFF.

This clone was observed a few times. As DNA, the CDR3 is TGTGCCAGCAGGCCCCTGGGGGGCCTCGGAAATTCACCCCTCCACTTT. It is translated as CASRPLGGLGNSPLHF. This chain joins TRBV27 and TRBJ1-6; tentatively, D is TRBD1 (6 bases). Trimming stripped 6 bases from V and 7 bases from J, with 19 bases between. Germline V gene sequence: CDR1 MNHEY, CDR2 SMNVEV (reference sequence). This CDR3 comprises 16 residues.

The CDR3: CASRSGQGTNTEAFF. Here the CDR3 DNA reads TGTGCCAGCAGATCCGGACAGGGGACGAACACTGAAGCTTTCTTT. This rearrangement joins TRBV11-2 to TRBJ1-1; the match to TRBD1 covers 9 bases. The CDR3 is 15 residues long. From germline, CDR1 is SGHAT and CDR2 FQNNGV. V lost 6 bases, J lost 1 base, and 6 bases stayed unmatched.

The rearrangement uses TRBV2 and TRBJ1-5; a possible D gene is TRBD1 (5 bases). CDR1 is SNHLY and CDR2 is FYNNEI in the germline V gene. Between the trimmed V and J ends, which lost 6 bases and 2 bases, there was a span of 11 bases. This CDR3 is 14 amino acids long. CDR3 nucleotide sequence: TGTGCCAGCAGAGGGACGGGGGGCAATCAGCCCCAGCATTTT. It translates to CASRGTGGNQPQHF.

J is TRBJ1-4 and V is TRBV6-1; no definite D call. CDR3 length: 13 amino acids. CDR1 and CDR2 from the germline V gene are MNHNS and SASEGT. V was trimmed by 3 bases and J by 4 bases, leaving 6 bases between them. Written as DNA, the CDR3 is TGTGCCAGCAGTGACAGGCTTAATGAAAAACTGTTTTTT. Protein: CASSDRLNEKLFF.

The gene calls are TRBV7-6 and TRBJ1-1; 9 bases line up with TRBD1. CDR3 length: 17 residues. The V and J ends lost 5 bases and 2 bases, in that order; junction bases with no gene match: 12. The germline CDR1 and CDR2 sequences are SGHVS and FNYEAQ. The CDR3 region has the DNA TGTGCCAGCAGCCGCCGACGTGGGACAGGGCTAAACACTGAAGCTTTCTTT. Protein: CASSRRRGTGLNTEAFF.

CDR3 in DNA: TGTGCCAGCAGCCCCAGACAGGTAGAGCAGTACTTC. It specifies CASSPRQVEQYF. The chain couples TRBV9 to TRBJ2-7; D is perhaps TRBD1 (6 bases). Germline V gene lookup returns CDR1 SGDLS and CDR2 YYNGEE. The CDR3 has 12 amino acids. V was trimmed by 4 bases and J by 7 bases, leaving 12 bases between them.

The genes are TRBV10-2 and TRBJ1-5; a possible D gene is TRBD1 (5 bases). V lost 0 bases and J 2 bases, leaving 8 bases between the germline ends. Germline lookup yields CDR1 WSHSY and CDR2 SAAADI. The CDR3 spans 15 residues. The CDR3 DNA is TGCGCCAGCAGTGAGTCGACGACAGGCAATCAGCCCCAGCATTTT. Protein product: CASSESTTGNQPQHF.

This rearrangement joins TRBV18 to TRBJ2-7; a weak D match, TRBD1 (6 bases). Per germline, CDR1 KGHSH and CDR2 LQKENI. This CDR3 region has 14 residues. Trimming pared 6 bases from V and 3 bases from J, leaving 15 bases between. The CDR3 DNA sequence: TGTGCCAGCTCGCCCACCGGGACACACTACGAGCAGTACTTC. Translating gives CASSPTGTHYEQYF.